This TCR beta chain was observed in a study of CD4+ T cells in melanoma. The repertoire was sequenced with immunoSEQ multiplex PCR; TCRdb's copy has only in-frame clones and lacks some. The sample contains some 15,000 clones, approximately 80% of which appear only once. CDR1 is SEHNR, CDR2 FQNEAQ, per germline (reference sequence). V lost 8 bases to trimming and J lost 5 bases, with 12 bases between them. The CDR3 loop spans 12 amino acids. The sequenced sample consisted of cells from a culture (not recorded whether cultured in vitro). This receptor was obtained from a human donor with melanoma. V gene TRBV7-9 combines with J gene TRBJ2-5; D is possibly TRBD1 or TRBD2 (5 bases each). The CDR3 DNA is TGTGCCAGCGAGGGGTCTGGGGAGACCCAGTACTTC. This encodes CASEGSGETQYF. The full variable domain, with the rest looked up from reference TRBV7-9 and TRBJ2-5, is DTGVSQNPRHKITKRGQNVTFRCDPISEHNRLYWYRQTLGQGPEFLTYFQNEAQLEKSRLLSDRFSAERPKGSFSTLEIQRTEQGDSAMYLCASEGSGETQYFGPGTRLLVL.